This T cell receptor beta chain originates from a study of blood T cells in healthy people across ages. Every donor provided roughly 10 milliliters of peripheral blood. The CDR3 contains 16 residues. CDR1 is SGHTA and CDR2 is FQGNSA in the germline V gene. The V end was cut by 4 bases, the J end by 2 bases, with 15 bases between. A sample-barcoded 5' primer and a J-beta primer mix were used in a second PCR of about 6 to 11 cycles. All samples gave at least 3 million CDR3-containing paired-end reads. TCRdb analysed the 5' RACE reads with MiXCR anew, one entry per CDR3 protein. The table has 1.5 million to 2 million distinct CDR3 sequences, 30% to 40% seen once; the top ten hold around 10%. With respect to this clonotype: What it binds is unknown.

Regarding the study as a whole: When one million T cells were used, diversity estimates were thought to be underestimates. Diversity of TCR beta per million T cells declined in a roughly linear way with age.

The specimen sequenced was blood. The chain couples TRBV7-2 to TRBJ2-1; D might be TRBD2 (5 bases). The clonotype was recovered from a woman aged 30 to 39 in good health. For the CDR3, the DNA is TGTGCCAGCAGCTCCCAGGCTAGCCTCCCCTACAATGAGCAGTTCTTC. It is translated as CASSSQASLPYNEQFF.